This is a list of T cell receptor beta chains from one sample in a study of T cell responses to AZD1222 COVID-19 vaccine. Profiled with immunoSEQ multiplex PCR; TCRdb holds only in-frame clones, not every one. The sample includes around 140,000 clones, nearly 95% of them seen just once. The material sequenced was peripheral blood, taken 28 days after the second AZD1222 dose. Source of these receptors: an adult who received the AZD1222 COVID-19 vaccine. The CDR3 runs from the conserved cysteine through the conserved F or W. A D gene is named only where the DNA matches it firmly. Clone size is not always given. Where it is, it says once, few, many or a class for expanded clones.

TRBD1	TRBJ2-7	.	TRBV29-1	CSVSRTGGYEQYF	TGCAGCGTTTCCCGGACAGGGGGCTACGAGCAGTACTTC
.	TRBJ1-4	.	TRBV10-3	CAISESGTTEKLFF	TGTGCCATCAGTGAGTCAGGGACTACGGAAAAACTGTTTTTT
.	TRBJ1-2	once	TRBV4-1	CASSLGLTRSNYGYTF	TGCGCCAGCAGCCTTGGACTGACTCGCTCTAACTATGGCTACACCTTC
.	TRBJ1-1	.	TRBV20-1	CSASGGQTANTEAFF	TGCAGTGCTAGTGGTGGACAGACGGCGAACACTGAAGCTTTCTTT
TRBD1	TRBJ2-3	.	TRBV3-1/TRBV3-2	CASSQEQGASTDTQYF	TGTGCCAGCAGCCAAGAACAGGGGGCCTCCACAGATACGCAGTATTTT
TRBD1	TRBJ1-1	.	TRBV7-3	CASSSAGQGTTEAFF	TGTGCCAGCAGCTCGGCGGGACAGGGGACCACTGAAGCTTTCTTT
.	TRBJ1-4	.	TRBV19	CASSIDREKLFF	TGTGCCAGTAGTATAGATCGAGAAAAACTGTTTTTT
TRBD1	TRBJ1-5	.	TRBV13	CASSIGQGSNQPQHF	TGTGCCAGCAGCATCGGACAGGGGAGCAATCAGCCCCAGCATTTT
.	TRBJ2-7	.	TRBV5-4	CASSSGTQANYEQYF	TGTGCCAGCAGTTCGGGGACCCAGGCCAACTACGAGCAGTACTTC
TRBD2	TRBJ2-1	.	TRBV7-6	CASSLSWASGSNEQFF	TGTGCCAGCAGCCTATCGTGGGCTAGCGGGAGTAATGAGCAGTTCTTC
.	TRBJ2-3	.	TRBV6-6	CASSYVGTQYF	TGTGCCAGCAGTTACGTCGGTACGCAGTATTTT
.	TRBJ1-1	.	TRBV28	CASSLSQGIWMNTEAFF	TGTGCCAGCAGTTTATCACAGGGAATCTGGATGAACACTGAAGCTTTCTTT
.	TRBJ1-6	.	TRBV28	CASSLTGINSPLHF	TGTGCCAGCAGCTTAACAGGGATCAATTCACCCCTCCACTTT
.	TRBJ1-4	.	TRBV14	CASSQDRDGSNEKLFF	TGTGCCAGCAGCCAAGACCGGGACGGCTCTAATGAAAAACTGTTTTTT